This T cell receptor beta chain was retrieved from a study of spatial heterogeneity in lung cancer. For the study at large: Alpha-chain detections were consistently fewer than beta-chain detections among the sequences.

Time point reported: sample taken at primary tumor resection. Unsorted tumor, nontumor lung tissue or cryopreserved PBMC supplied the whole RNA. A total of around 72 untreated early-stage non-small cell lung cancer patients served as donors. Points from the study as a whole: Ubiquitous expanded tumor TCRs surfaced in blood more at resection than they did at follow-up.

The CDR3 covers 15 residues. Per the germline V gene, CDR1 is LGHNT and CDR2 is FRNRAP. V lost 0 bases and J lost 4, with 9 bases in between. On each TCR cDNA molecule, a unique molecular identifier was present. TCRdb reprocessed the 5' RACE reads via MiXCR and lists one record per CDR3 protein. This repertoire shows about 48,000 distinct CDR3 sequences, roughly 5% found once; its top ten account for 8.5% to 14%. This clonotype was seen many times. Antigen: not known. This sample comprised PBMCs, obtained at surgery. This TCR derives from a male donor with early-stage non-small cell lung cancer. The chain has TRBV12-5 and TRBJ2-2; maybe TRBD2 (6 bases). CDR3 bases: TGTGCTAGTGGTTTGGTACGGGAGAGCACCGGGGAGCTGTTTTTT. It translates to CASGLVRESTGELFF.